The 18 T cell receptor beta chains below were found in one sample sequenced in a study of follicular helper T cells after annual influenza vaccination. TCRdb's copy holds only in-frame clones and misses some; the assay was immunoSEQ multiplex PCR. Of about 11,000 clones in the sample, 81% are singletons; the top ten hold approximately 0.96%. Time point given: 2014-2015 season, pre-vaccination. The input for sequencing was CXCR5- memory CD4+ T cells sorted from blood, taken on the day of influenza vaccination. Source of these receptors: an adult who received the influenza vaccine.

J is TRBJ2-2 and V is TRBV4-3; D is ambiguous. V gave up 0 bases and J gave up 6 bases, with 8 bases separating them. CDR3 length: 14 residues. CDR1 and CDR2 from the germline V gene are LGHNA and YSLEER. The CDR3 reads CASSQDSIPGELFF. The CDR3 DNA is TGCGCCAGCAGCCAAGACTCTATCCCCGGGGAGCTGTTTTTT.

The V call is TRBV7-9, the J call TRBJ2-5, with 7 bases matching TRBD1. Looked up from germline, CDR1 is SEHNR and CDR2 is FQNEAQ (reference sequence). J was trimmed by 4 bases and V by 5 bases; bases with no gene match: 7. The CDR3 consists of 14 residues. As DNA, the CDR3 is TGTGCCAGCAGCCACCGGGACAGTCGAGAGACCCAGTACTTC. Translated, it gives CASSHRDSRETQYF.

This chain connects TRBV18 to TRBJ1-5, with D perhaps matching TRBD1 (6 bases). V dropped 6 bases and J dropped 4 bases, with 16 bases sitting between them. This CDR3 has 15 residues. From germline, CDR1 is KGHSH and CDR2 LQKENI. Written as DNA, the CDR3 is TGTGCCAGCTCGCCGAACAGGGTGGGAAATCAGCCCCAGCATTTT. This encodes CASSPNRVGNQPQHF.

Written as DNA, the CDR3 is TGTGCCAGCAGTTACTCGATTGGACAGGGAGGCACTGAAGCTTTCTTT. Protein product: CASSYSIGQGGTEAFF. V is TRBV6-6 and J is TRBJ1-1, with 8 bases fitting TRBD1. The CDR3 sequence is 16 residues long. The germline CDR1 and CDR2 sequences are MNHNY and SVGAGI (reference sequence). V lost 0 bases to trimming and J lost 4 bases; unmatched junction nucleotides: 7.

V usage is TRBV27 and J usage is TRBJ1-4; 8 bases match TRBD1. V gave up 3 bases and J gave up 4 bases; unmatched junction bases: 7. This CDR3 has 16 amino acids. The germline V gene has CDR1 MNHEY and CDR2 SMNVEV (reference sequence). The CDR3 is CASSLPKDRDNEKLFF. In DNA form, the CDR3 reads TGTGCCAGCAGTTTGCCGAAGGACAGGGATAATGAAAAACTGTTTTTT.

This clone was seen just once. In DNA form, the CDR3 reads TGTGCCAGCAGTCCCCGCCGGAGCTCCTACAATGAGCAGTTCTTC. Translating gives CASSPRRSSYNEQFF. The chain combines TRBV6-5 with TRBJ2-1, with D uncertain. Trimming took 5 bases from V and 0 from J, leaving 11 bases between them. There are 15 residues in the CDR3. The germline gives CDR1 MNHEY, CDR2 SVGAGI.

This clone was recorded a few times. This rearrangement joins TRBV2 to TRBJ1-5; 10 nucleotides align to TRBD1. Trimming cost V 8 bases and J 6 bases; bases outside gene matches: 7. This CDR3 contains 14 residues. The germline V gene encodes CDR1 SNHLY and CDR2 FYNNEI. As DNA, the CDR3 is TGTGCCAGCGGCGGGGACAGGGGTTCTCAGCCCCAGCATTTT. It codes for CASGGDRGSQPQHF.

This chain connects TRBV6-1 to TRBJ2-7, with 8 bases identical to TRBD1. The ends lost 3 bases at V and 6 bases at J; junction bases unmatched: 7. Germline V gives CDR1 MNHNS, CDR2 SASEGT. This CDR3 region has 14 residues. The CDR3 DNA sequence: TGTGCCAGCAGTGACTTCGGGACAGGTCGCGAGCAGTACTTC. Encoded protein: CASSDFGTGREQYF.

The chain employs TRBV11-2 and TRBJ1-6; 8 bases match TRBD1. This CDR3 contains 17 residues. Germline values: CDR1 SGHAT, CDR2 FQNNGV. V shed 6 bases and J 0 bases; nucleotides not matched to a gene: 7. This chain's CDR3 is CASRGRQGSSYNSPLHF. CDR3 DNA sequence: TGTGCCAGCAGGGGAAGACAGGGGAGCTCCTATAATTCACCCCTCCACTTT.

V usage is TRBV29-1 and J usage is TRBJ1-2; D gene uncertain. Germline CDR1 SQVTM, CDR2 ANQGSEA. There are 12 residues in the CDR3. V was trimmed by 0 bases and J by 7 bases, leaving 9 bases between them. CDR3 in amino acids: CSVEDARGGYTF. As DNA, the CDR3 is TGCAGCGTTGAAGACGCCCGGGGTGGCTACACCTTC.

This clone has just a few counts. The V call is TRBV7-2, the J call TRBJ1-2; the match to TRBD1 covers 7 bases. V gave up 4 bases and J gave up 5 bases; unmatched junction bases: 16. From germline, CDR1 is SGHTA and CDR2 FQGNSA. The CDR3 runs to 17 residues. CDR3: CASSYSPIRTGLYGYTF. The CDR3 DNA follows: TGTGCCAGCAGCTACTCCCCCATCCGGACAGGCCTATATGGCTACACCTTC.

Here the CDR3 reads CASSPLDSPRGEQYF. CDR3 DNA: TGTGCCAGCAGCCCACTGGACTCCCCTCGGGGCGAGCAGTACTTC. The chain links TRBV5-6 to TRBJ2-7; D may be TRBD2 (5 bases). Germline loops: CDR1 SGHDT, CDR2 YYEEEE. Trimming left V 4 bases short and J 6 bases short, with 20 bases between. The length of the CDR3 is 15 residues. Full variable domain (remainder filled in from reference TRBV5-6 and TRBJ2-7): DAGVTQSPTHLIKTRGQQVTLRCSPKSGHDTVSWYQQALGQGPQFIFQYYEEEERQRGNFPDRFSGHQFPNYSSELNVNALLLGDSALYLCASSPLDSPRGEQYFGPGTRLTVT.

The CDR3 loop reads CSVEGFGSQSSYNEQFF. For the CDR3, the DNA is TGCAGCGTTGAAGGTTTTGGATCCCAATCCTCCTACAATGAGCAGTTCTTC. The chain joins TRBV29-1 to TRBJ2-1; no definite D call. Germline assignment: CDR1 SQVTM and CDR2 ANQGSEA. V was cut by 1 base and J by 0 bases, with 16 bases left in between. The CDR3 runs to 17 residues.

This clone was detected only once. The chain carries TRBV7-6 and TRBJ1-1, with D uncertain. CDR3 length equals 13 residues. Trimming shortened V by 2 bases and J by 4 bases, and 8 bases separated the two germline ends. Germline V lookup: CDR1 SGHVS, CDR2 FNYEAQ. The CDR3 nucleotides read TGTGCCAGCAGCTTACTGGGCGGCACTGAAGCTTTCTTT. Protein product: CASSLLGGTEAFF.

The chain recombines TRBV5-5 with TRBJ2-5, with D possibly matching TRBD2 (5 bases). Trimming shortened V by 0 bases and J by 4 bases, and 13 bases separated the two germline ends. Germline V gives CDR1 SGHKS, CDR2 YYEKEE (reference sequence). The CDR3 loop spans 15 amino acids. In DNA, the CDR3 is TGTGCCAGCAGCTTGGAAGGGCAGGAGGTAGAGACCCAGTACTTC. Encoded protein: CASSLEGQEVETQYF.

The chain links TRBV7-3 to TRBJ2-2; weak D call: TRBD2 (7 bases). The CDR3 consists of 17 residues. From germline, CDR1 is SGHTA and CDR2 FQGTGA. Trimming removed 2 bases at V and 4 bases at J, with 17 bases between. CDR3 amino acids: CASSLEMAGATTGELFF. As DNA, the CDR3 is TGTGCCAGCAGCTTAGAAATGGCGGGGGCCACCACCGGGGAGCTGTTTTTT.

In its sample, this clone was seen a few times. The chain employs TRBV5-6 and TRBJ2-5, with 9 bases that match TRBD2. Germline V CDR1 and CDR2: SGHDT, YYEEEE. This CDR3 region has 15 residues. The V and J ends lost 0 bases and 4 bases, in that order; junction bases with no gene match: 4. CDR3: CASSLVAGGRETQYF. CDR3 in DNA: TGTGCCAGCAGCTTGGTGGCGGGGGGGCGAGAGACCCAGTACTTC.

The rearrangement links TRBV7-2 to TRBJ2-1; 11 positions agree with TRBD2. Germline V lookup: CDR1 SGHTA, CDR2 FQGNSA. The trim removed 5 bases at V and 7 bases at J, leaving 7 bases unmatched. This CDR3 has 15 amino acids. In nucleotides, the CDR3 is TGTGCCAGCAGCCAGACTAGCGGGGTTCATAATGAGCAGTTCTTC. Translation gives CASSQTSGVHNEQFF.